The 17 T cell receptor beta chains reported below all come from one sample, sequenced in a study of OX40 agonist ivuxolimab in advanced cancers. Profiling relied on immunoSEQ multiplex PCR, and the TCRdb table lists in-frame clones only, not all of them. The sample yields around 53,000 clones, 84% seen once. Sequenced here: CD4+ or CD8+ T cells sorted from blood, sampled in a trial of the OX40 agonist ivuxolimab. These receptor sequences come from an adult with an advanced solid tumor such as melanoma, head and neck, liver or kidney cancer.

CDR3 DNA: TGTGCCAGCAGCTTTGCGAGGGGCACTGAAGCTTTCTTT. Residues: CASSFARGTEAFF. The V gene is TRBV7-9, the J gene TRBJ1-1; TRBD1 is a possible D gene (5 bases). CDR3 size: 13 residues. Germline CDR1 is SEHNR and CDR2 is FQNEAQ (reference sequence). Trimming removed 3 bases at V and 4 bases at J, with 9 bases between.

The V call is TRBV18, the J call TRBJ2-3; D tentatively reads TRBD1 or TRBD2 (6 bases each). CDR1 and CDR2 (germline): KGHSH, LQKENI. Trimming removed 0 bases at V and 6 bases at J, with 13 bases between. CDR3 length: 15 residues. CDR3 loop: CASSPPSPGGDTQYF. The CDR3 DNA is TGTGCCAGCTCACCACCATCCCCCGGGGGCGATACGCAGTATTTT.

This sequence joins TRBV19 and TRBJ2-2, with D perhaps being TRBD1 or TRBD2 (6 bases each). The V and J ends lost 8 bases and 5 bases respectively, with 18 bases between them. From germline, CDR1 is LNHDA and CDR2 SQIVND (reference sequence). The CDR3 spans 15 residues. The DNA of the CDR3 is TGTGCCAGTTATTTTTCGGGGGCGCAGACCGGGGAGCTGTTTTTT. Translation gives CASYFSGAQTGELFF. Together with reference TRBV19 and TRBJ2-2, the CDR3 gives the full variable domain: DGGITQSPKYLFRKEGQNVTLSCEQNLNHDAMYWYRQDPGQGLRLIYYSQIVNDFQKGDIAEGYSVSREKKESFPLTVTSAQKNPTAFYLCASYFSGAQTGELFFGEGSRLTVL.

The chain uses TRBV6-1 and TRBJ2-5; D tentatively reads TRBD1 or TRBD2 (7 bases each). CDR1 and CDR2 (germline): MNHNS, SASEGT. This CDR3 region has 13 residues. The V gene lost 8 bases and the J gene lost 3 bases, with 13 bases spanning the gap. The CDR3 DNA sequence: TGTGCCAGCCGGCAGGGGGGGAAAGAGACCCAGTACTTC. This sequence encodes CASRQGGKETQYF.

J is TRBJ1-2 and V is TRBV15; 8 positions agree with TRBD1. Germline V CDR1 and CDR2: LNHNV, YYDKDF (reference sequence). This CDR3 comprises 15 residues. V dropped 3 bases and J dropped 2; count of bases not matched to a gene: 5. The CDR3 spells CATSRRQGPNYGYTF. The DNA for the CDR3 is TGTGCCACCAGCAGGAGACAGGGGCCCAACTATGGCTACACCTTC.

The chain combines TRBV27 with TRBJ1-2; no clear D. CDR3 length: 13 residues. V lost 5 bases and J lost 0, with 7 bases in between. Germline V CDR1 and CDR2: MNHEY, SMNVEV (reference sequence). CDR3 region: CASSAIANYGYTF. The CDR3 region has the DNA TGTGCCAGCAGTGCGATAGCTAACTATGGCTACACCTTC.

The chain has TRBV5-1 and TRBJ2-7; the match to TRBD1 covers 7 bases. The CDR3 spans 14 residues. J lost 5 bases, V lost 1 base, and 6 bases had no gene match. CDR1 SGHRS and CDR2 YFSETQ come from the germline V gene. CDR3 coding DNA: TGCGCCAGCAGCTTGAGGACAGGTGCCCACGAGCAGTACTTC. This gives the protein CASSLRTGAHEQYF.

The chain employs TRBV30 and TRBJ1-1; D gene ambiguous. Trimming shortened V by 3 bases and J by 3 bases, and 2 bases separated the two germline ends. There are 10 residues in the CDR3. The V gene's germline CDR1 is GTSNPN and CDR2 SVGIG (reference sequence). CDR3: CAWSYTEAFF. The CDR3 DNA follows: TGTGCCTGGAGCTACACTGAAGCTTTCTTT.

The gene calls are TRBV7-2 and TRBJ2-7; maybe TRBD2 (6 bases). Trimming took off 3 bases at V and 3 bases at J, with 12 bases between the two ends. The germline V gene has CDR1 SGHTA and CDR2 FQGNSA. CDR3 length equals 14 residues. Written as DNA, the CDR3 is TGTGCCAGCAGCTTGGGGGGAAGTATCTACGAGCAGTACTTC. The encoded protein is CASSLGGSIYEQYF.

V is TRBV6-6 and J is TRBJ2-3; TRBD2 aligns across 14 bases. V was clipped by 6 bases and J by 5 bases; unmatched bases: 4. This CDR3 spans 15 amino acids. The germline V gene has CDR1 MNHNY and CDR2 SVGAGI (reference sequence). The CDR3 sequence is CASSQGLAGEDTQYF. CDR3 DNA sequence: TGTGCCAGCAGCCAGGGACTAGCGGGGGAAGATACGCAGTATTTT.

V and J are TRBV5-1 and TRBJ1-1; D is undetermined. This CDR3 contains 13 residues. CDR1 and CDR2 (germline): SGHRS, YFSETQ. Trimming took 2 bases from V and 3 from J, leaving 8 bases between them. The CDR3 DNA is TGCGCCAGCAGCTTCATAAAGGACACTGAAGCTTTCTTT. Its protein is CASSFIKDTEAFF. The full variable domain, completed using reference TRBV5-1 and TRBJ1-1, is KAGVTQTPRYLIKTRGQQVTLSCSPISGHRSVSWYQQTPGQGLQFLFEYFSETQRNKGNFPGRFSGRQFSNSRSEMNVSTLELGDSALYLCASSFIKDTEAFFGQGTRLTVV.

The chain joins TRBV5-1 to TRBJ2-7; TRBD1 aligns across 8 bases. CDR3 length: 14 amino acids. Germline V CDR1 and CDR2: SGHRS, YFSETQ. The J segment lost 4 bases and the V segment lost 4 bases, leaving 7 bases of the junction unmatched. For the CDR3, the DNA is TGCGCCAGCAGCAGAACAGGGGGGAATTACGAGCAGTACTTC. Protein product: CASSRTGGNYEQYF.

The V and J genes are TRBV28 and TRBJ2-7; 9 positions agree with TRBD1. This CDR3 has 14 residues. Germline trimming cut 10 bases from V and 2 bases from J; bases unmatched to any gene: 9. Germline assignment: CDR1 MDHEN and CDR2 SYDVKM. CDR3 in amino acids: CAIVQGQGTYEQYF. CDR3 nucleotide sequence: TGTGCCATCGTACAAGGACAGGGGACCTACGAGCAGTACTTC.

This chain connects TRBV7-8 to TRBJ1-5; tentative D call: TRBD1 (5 bases). V lost 5 bases to trimming and J lost 6 bases, with 14 bases between them. Looked up from germline, CDR1 is SGHVS and CDR2 is FQNEAQ. CDR3 length: 14 residues. CDR3 nucleotides: TGTGCCAGCAGCCCAATGGGGGGAGCTCAGCCCCAGCATTTT. Translation gives CASSPMGGAQPQHF.

V usage is TRBV27 and J usage is TRBJ2-7; 9 nucleotides line up with TRBD2. Trimming removed 2 bases from V and 2 bases from J; junction bases left unmatched: 4. Looked up from germline, CDR1 is MNHEY and CDR2 is SMNVEV (reference sequence). This CDR3 region has 15 residues. The CDR3 loop reads CASSLIAGEAYEQYF. The CDR3, as DNA: TGTGCCAGCAGTTTAATAGCGGGAGAAGCCTACGAGCAGTACTTC.

The chain carries TRBV2 and TRBJ2-7; possibly TRBD1 for D (5 bases). Trimming pared 7 bases from V and 3 bases from J, leaving 10 bases between. CDR1 and CDR2 (germline): SNHLY, FYNNEI. CDR3 length: 12 residues. The CDR3 sequence is CASKDNYYEQYF. Here the CDR3 DNA reads TGTGCCAGCAAGGACAACTACTACGAGCAGTACTTC.

This chain connects TRBV10-2 to TRBJ2-3, with 7 bases fitting TRBD2. Germline CDR1 and CDR2: WSHSY and SAAADI. CDR3 length equals 17 residues. J gave up 4 bases and V 2 bases, and 12 bases lay outside the gene matches. In DNA, the CDR3 is TGCGCCAGCAGTGAGCCCCCATATCCGGGGGGATCAGATACGCAGTATTTT. Translated, it gives CASSEPPYPGGSDTQYF.